The rows below give T cell receptor beta chains drawn from one sample of a study of control samples from healthy donors and cancer patients. Repertoires were generated with immunoSEQ multiplex PCR, while TCRdb's copy carries only in-frame clones and drops some. Counted here are about 130,000 clones, approximately 95% occurring once; the ten biggest clones make up less than 4.5%. The source material was blood. These receptor sequences come from a man between 25 and 39 years old in good health. CDR3s include the opening cysteine and the closing phenylalanine or tryptophan.

v_gene | CDR3aa
TRBV10-3 | CASSNQGANQPQHF
TRBV28 | CASSLPRPGGGYGYTF
TRBV6-1 | CASSGGIGRVTDTQYF
TRBV19 | CASSIRERSEKLFF
TRBV11-2 | CASSGGMFTDTQYF
TRBV18 | CASSPDDRLGEQYF
TRBV4-3 | CASSPQPGQGGQPQHF
TRBV5-6 | CASSLGTTNEKLFF
TRBV9 | CASSYSPGADNEQFF
TRBV19 | CASVSGGAHYNEQFF
TRBV3-1/TRBV3-2 | CASSQGYEQYF
TRBV7-9 | CASSPSPGTVNTEAFF
TRBV16 | CASSQSLARGGHSNQPQHF
TRBV20-1 | CSASFGTGGNTIYF
TRBV7-2 | CASSFPWTGTENTGELFF
TRBV5-1 | CASSLRQISYNEQFF
TRBV4-1 | CASSQGPLAKNIQYF
TRBV5-6 | CASSLRAQSSYNEQFF
TRBV7-2 | CASSSSGTGYGYTF
TRBV4-1 | CASSQVRDRDGYTF
TRBV4-1 | CASSFQGRAEAFF
TRBV6-2/TRBV6-3 | CASSYGGQANQPQHF